One and the same sample provided the 22 T cell receptor beta chains below, sequenced in a study of breast tumors, draining lymph nodes, adjacent tissues. TCRdb re-analysed the multiplex PCR reads in MiXCR, keeping a single row per CDR3 protein. This repertoire shows approximately 13,000 distinct CDR3 sequences, roughly 70% found once; its top ten account for about 40%. The specimen was tumor-adjacent breast tissue. Receptor source: a female donor with breast cancer. Some clones in this sample may be carry-over from other donors' samples.

The chain couples TRBV6-5 to TRBJ2-5, with D hard to call. Germline V gene sequence: CDR1 MNHEY, CDR2 SVGAGI. Trimming took 6 bases from V and 1 from J, leaving 12 bases between them. The CDR3 extends over 14 amino acids. The DNA for the CDR3 is TGTGCCAGCAGGCGGCTTTCGGGCCAAGAGACCCAGTACTTC. It yields the protein CASRRLSGQETQYF.

The chain is built from TRBV7-2 and TRBJ2-3; no clear D. CDR3 length: 14 residues. The V end was cut by 5 bases, the J end by 0 bases, with 9 bases between. The germline V gene has CDR1 SGHTA and CDR2 FQGNSA. This CDR3 reads CASSLSFSTDTQYF. CDR3 sequence (DNA): TGTGCCAGCAGCCTTAGTTTCAGCACAGATACGCAGTATTTT. Together with reference TRBV7-2 and TRBJ2-3, the CDR3 gives the full variable domain: GAGVSQSPSNKVTEKGKDVELRCDPISGHTALYWYRQSLGQGLEFLIYFQGNSAPDKSGLPSDRFSAERTGGSVSTLTIQRTQQEDSAVYLCASSLSFSTDTQYFGPGTRLTVL.

The genes are TRBV6-5 and TRBJ2-1; TRBD1 agrees at 9 bases. The CDR3 has 15 residues. CDR1 is MNHEY and CDR2 is SVGAGI in the germline V gene. The J segment lost 4 bases and the V segment lost 5 bases, leaving 6 bases of the junction unmatched. The CDR3 DNA reads TGTGCCAGCAGTAAACTTGGGACAGGGTACAATGAGCAGTTCTTC. It codes for CASSKLGTGYNEQFF.

V usage is TRBV27 and J usage is TRBJ2-1; D gene ambiguous. The CDR3 totals 11 residues. Germline V CDR1 and CDR2: MNHEY, SMNVEV (reference sequence). The ends were cut back, 6 bases at V and 6 bases at J, with 6 bases in the middle. The CDR3 is CASSYVNEQFF. For the CDR3, the DNA is TGTGCCAGCAGCTACGTCAATGAGCAGTTCTTC.

This clonotype has more than one count but fewer than ten. The V call is TRBV7-8, the J call TRBJ2-7; 8 positions agree with TRBD1. Germline CDR1 reads SGHVS; CDR2 reads FQNEAQ. With 8 bases clipped from V and 4 bases from J, the junction kept 10 bases outside the gene matches. This CDR3 has 14 amino acids. The CDR3 loop is CASGKTGVQYEQYF. For the CDR3, the DNA is TGTGCCAGCGGAAAGACAGGGGTTCAGTACGAGCAGTACTTC.

Details on this clonotype: The CDR3 does not close with the conserved phenylalanine or tryptophan, likely indicating a read error. The chain joins TRBV20-1 to TRBJ2-5; 14 positions agree with TRBD2. The germline gives CDR1 DFQATT, CDR2 SNEGSKA (reference sequence). V dropped 4 bases and J dropped 3; count of bases not matched to a gene: 1. The length of the CDR3 is 14 residues. The DNA for the CDR3 is TGCAGTGCTAAGGGACTAGCGGGAGAAGAGACCCAGTACCTC. Its translation is CSAKGLAGEETQYL.

DNA for the CDR3: TGTGCCAGCAGCCAAGATAAGGGTGGCTACACCTTC. Translation gives CASSQDKGGYTF. The chain couples TRBV4-2 to TRBJ1-2, with D unclear. This CDR3 has 12 amino acids. Trimming removed 0 bases at V and 7 bases at J, with 6 bases between. CDR1 and CDR2 (germline): LGHNA, YNFKEQ.

The chain couples TRBV20-1 to TRBJ2-2, with 11 bases matching TRBD2. The CDR3 has 16 residues. Germline V gene lookup returns CDR1 DFQATT and CDR2 SNEGSKA (reference sequence). V shed 2 bases and J 4 bases; nucleotides not matched to a gene: 6. CDR3 loop: CSARRSGRAGTGELFF. In DNA, the CDR3 is TGCAGTGCTAGACGTAGCGGGAGGGCGGGCACCGGGGAGCTGTTTTTT.

The chain uses TRBV24-1 and TRBJ2-7, with 14 bases that match TRBD2. This CDR3 is 15 amino acids long. The J segment lost 8 bases and the V segment lost 5 bases, leaving 7 bases of the junction unmatched. Germline CDR1 is KGHDR and CDR2 is SFDVKD. CDR3 protein: CATSATSGRVGKQYF. The DNA of the CDR3 is TGTGCCACCAGTGCGACTAGCGGGAGGGTCGGCAAGCAGTACTTC.

The chain uses TRBV2 and TRBJ1-5, with D perhaps matching TRBD1 (6 bases). Trimming cost V 2 bases and J 0 bases, with 8 bases left between them. The length of the CDR3 is 15 residues. Germline-derived CDR1 and CDR2 are SNHLY and FYNNEI. This CDR3 is CASSETGLSNQPQHF. The DNA of the CDR3 is TGTGCCAGCAGTGAAACAGGGCTTAGCAATCAGCCCCAGCATTTT.

This chain connects TRBV7-6 to TRBJ2-3, with 8 bases matching TRBD1. CDR3 length: 14 residues. The junction had 8 bases not matched to a gene; V was cut back by 6 bases and J by 6 bases. The germline gives CDR1 SGHVS, CDR2 FNYEAQ. DNA for the CDR3: TGTGCCAGCAGACCAGGACAGGGTGGGGATACGCAGTATTTT. Amino acids: CASRPGQGGDTQYF.

This clonotype was seen repeatedly, ten times or more. The chain combines TRBV4-1 with TRBJ1-2, with D hard to call. The CDR3 loop spans 13 amino acids. V lost 0 bases and J lost 1, with 3 bases in between. Germline-derived CDR1 and CDR2 are MGHRA and YSYEKL. The CDR3 here is CASSQDNNYGYTF. The CDR3 region has the DNA TGCGCCAGCAGCCAAGACAATAACTATGGCTACACCTTC.

This clonotype came up many times. The chain uses TRBV9 and TRBJ2-7; TRBD2 matches at 7 bases. This CDR3 has 15 amino acids. Germline V CDR1 and CDR2: SGDLS, YYNGEE. V lost 1 base, J lost 3 bases, and 7 bases stayed unmatched. CDR3 DNA sequence: TGTGCCAGCAGCGTACAGGTCGGCGGGAGCTACGAGCAGTACTTC. Its translation is CASSVQVGGSYEQYF.

As concerns this clonotype: Given a much more abundant clone one base away, this may be a read error. The conserved final phenylalanine or tryptophan is absent from the CDR3, which likely points to a read error. The chain has TRBV18 and TRBJ2-2; TRBD2 is a possible D gene (5 bases). V lost 1 base to trimming and J lost 6 bases, with 6 bases between them. Germline CDR1 and CDR2: KGHSH and LQKENI. The CDR3 runs 13 residues. The CDR3 sequence is CASSPRRAGELFS. For the CDR3, the DNA is TGTGCCAGCTCACCACGGCGGGCCGGGGAGCTGTTTTCT.

This clonotype was detected ten times or more. V usage is TRBV18 and J usage is TRBJ2-6; D is unresolved. The CDR3 is made up of 15 amino acids. The ends were cut back, 2 bases at V and 1 base at J, with 6 bases in the middle. Germline CDR1 KGHSH, CDR2 LQKENI. The CDR3 sequence is CASSPKLSGANVLTF. The CDR3 nucleotides read TGTGCCAGCTCACCAAAGCTATCTGGGGCCAACGTCCTGACTTTC.

This clonotype was found once. The chain employs TRBV5-4 and TRBJ2-1; D unresolved. With 3 bases removed from V and 4 bases from J, the gap between germline ends came to 8 bases. The CDR3 extends over 13 amino acids. Germline-derived CDR1 and CDR2 are SGHNT and YYREEE (reference sequence). The CDR3 DNA reads TGTGCCAGCAGCTCACCGCAGTACAATGAGCAGTTCTTC. It codes for CASSSPQYNEQFF. Full variable domain (remainder filled in from reference TRBV5-4 and TRBJ2-1): ETGVTQSPTHLIKTRGQQVTLRCSSQSGHNTVSWYQQALGQGPQFIFQYYREEENGRGNFPPRFSGLQFPNYSSELNVNALELDDSALYLCASSSPQYNEQFFGPGTRLTVL.

By share, this clonotype counts as medium-sized. This CDR3 reads CSANTGTGDGYTF. Written as DNA, the CDR3 is TGCAGTGCTAACACCGGGACAGGGGATGGCTACACCTTC. The chain has TRBV20-1 and TRBJ1-2, with 10 bases aligning to TRBD1. Trimming removed 4 bases from V and 6 bases from J; junction bases left unmatched: 5. Germline CDR1 is DFQATT and CDR2 is SNEGSKA (reference sequence). There are 13 residues in the CDR3.

This clonotype was seen repeatedly, ten times or more. The chain uses TRBV7-2 and TRBJ2-1, with 16 bases lining up with TRBD2. Germline loops: CDR1 SGHTA, CDR2 FQGNSA. This CDR3 contains 15 residues. Unmatched junction bases numbered 3, after V lost 3 bases and J lost 10 bases. CDR3 DNA sequence: TGTGCCAGCAGCTTGGGACTAGCGGGGGGGGGGGAGCAGTTCTTC. This encodes CASSLGLAGGGEQFF.

This clonotype has only a few counts. The J gene is TRBJ2-1, the V gene TRBV5-1; the match to TRBD2 covers 9 bases. This CDR3 spans 15 amino acids. V lost 0 bases, J lost 6 bases, and 4 bases stayed unmatched. Germline V gives CDR1 SGHRS, CDR2 YFSETQ. CDR3 amino acids: CASSLVSGSPNEQFF. The CDR3 coding sequence is TGCGCCAGCAGCTTGGTTAGCGGGAGCCCCAATGAGCAGTTCTTC.

This clonotype came up once. The chain is built from TRBV19 and TRBJ2-1, with D possibly matching TRBD2 (5 bases). Germline V gives CDR1 LNHDA, CDR2 SQIVND (reference sequence). The germline V and J ends were trimmed by 7 bases and 0 bases, with 13 bases remaining between them. The CDR3 consists of 15 residues. The CDR3 DNA sequence: TGTGCCAGTAAGTTTAGCGTGAGCTCCTACAATGAGCAGTTCTTC. Protein product: CASKFSVSSYNEQFF.

V usage is TRBV28 and J usage is TRBJ1-5, with 8 bases fitting TRBD1. J was trimmed by 6 bases and V by 3 bases; bases with no gene match: 7. Looked up from germline, CDR1 is MDHEN and CDR2 is SYDVKM. The CDR3 has 15 amino acids. The DNA of the CDR3 is TGTGCCAGCAGTTTCAGGGGGCTCGGCAGTCAGCCCCAGCATTTT. This translates into CASSFRGLGSQPQHF.

This clonotype has just one count. V is TRBV11-2 and J is TRBJ2-7, with 8 bases that match TRBD2. V lost 5 bases to trimming and J lost 1 base; unmatched junction nucleotides: 13. The CDR3 consists of 17 residues. The germline V gene encodes CDR1 SGHAT and CDR2 FQNNGV. Written as DNA, the CDR3 is TGTGCCAGCAGCCCCCGGCGGGGGGCGGGGATTTCCTACGAGCAGTACTTC. Amino acid sequence: CASSPRRGAGISYEQYF.